Each of the 10 T cell receptor beta chains below was sequenced from the same sample in a study of blood T cell repertoires in COVID-19. Clones were read by immunoSEQ multiplex PCR, and TCRdb kept only the in-frame ones, dropping some. This table holds some 200,000 clones, approximately 90% found once. The sample comprised PBMCs or T cells enriched from blood (not recorded which). These receptors were collected from a woman under 40 who had recovered from COVID-19.

The chain combines TRBV7-2 with TRBJ2-7; 7 nucleotides agree with TRBD1. Looked up from germline, CDR1 is SGHTA and CDR2 is FQGNSA. The CDR3 runs to 17 residues. J gave up 0 bases and V 0 bases, and 8 bases lay outside the gene matches. CDR3 sequence (DNA): TGTGCCAGCAGCTTAGCCCCCCGAGGGGGCGGCTCCTACGAGCAGTACTTC. Its protein is CASSLAPRGGGSYEQYF.

The sample holds one count of this clone. The V call is TRBV4-1, the J call TRBJ1-1; D is uncertain. This CDR3 region has 14 residues. Trimming cost V 1 base and J 1 base, with 7 bases left between them. Germline lookup yields CDR1 MGHRA and CDR2 YSYEKL. CDR3 nucleotides: TGCGCCAGCAGCCAAGGGCAGTCGAACACTGAAGCTTTCTTT. Protein product: CASSQGQSNTEAFF.

The genes are TRBV7-9 and TRBJ1-1; 9 positions agree with TRBD1. Germline V gene sequence: CDR1 SEHNR, CDR2 FQNEAQ (reference sequence). This CDR3 has 14 amino acids. Trimming took 2 bases from V and 11 from J; bases not matched to a gene: 9. For the CDR3, the DNA is TGTGCCAGCAGCTTAAAGACAGGGGGTGGATCGGCTTTCTTT. As protein: CASSLKTGGGSAFF.

This clone occurred a few times. The V and J genes are TRBV12-5 and TRBJ1-5; D possibly corresponds to TRBD1 (5 bases). This CDR3 has 15 amino acids. V was shortened by 0 bases and J by 3 bases, with 9 bases between the two germline ends. In germline, CDR1 is LGHNT, CDR2 FRNRAP. The CDR3 DNA reads as TGTGCTAGTGGTTTGGTTCAGGGCTACAATCAGCCCCAGCATTTT. Residues: CASGLVQGYNQPQHF.

V and J are TRBV9 and TRBJ2-7; TRBD1 matches 9 bases. The germline gives CDR1 SGDLS, CDR2 YYNGEE. This CDR3 spans 14 amino acids. The V segment lost 5 bases and the J segment 2 bases; nucleotides outside the gene matches: 5. Here the CDR3 reads CASSPGQGTYEQYF. CDR3 sequence (DNA): TGTGCCAGCAGTCCTGGACAGGGGACCTACGAGCAGTACTTC.

In regard to this clone: The sample contains more than one DNA sequence encoding this CDR3. The chain recombines TRBV7-2 with TRBJ2-1, with 8 bases identical to TRBD2. This CDR3 contains 15 residues. Germline CDR1 SGHTA, CDR2 FQGNSA. Trimming at V came to 2 bases and at J to 7 bases, leaving 7 bases not matched to a gene. The DNA of the CDR3 is TGTGCCAGCAGCTTATTAACTAGCGGAACTAATGAGCAGTTCTTC. Residues: CASSLLTSGTNEQFF.

The chain joins TRBV30 to TRBJ2-3; D gene ambiguous. The CDR3 contains 14 residues. V was shortened by 1 base and J by 1 base, with 9 bases between the two germline ends. Germline V gives CDR1 GTSNPN, CDR2 SVGIG (reference sequence). Here the CDR3 reads CAWSGASGTDTQYF. The CDR3 DNA sequence: TGTGCCTGGAGTGGGGCTTCGGGCACAGATACGCAGTATTTT.

The genes are TRBV12-3 or TRBV12-4 and TRBJ1-1; possible D gene TRBD1, 5 bases. The CDR3 contains 13 residues. V was trimmed by 3 bases and J by 1 base, leaving 6 bases between them. The CDR3 DNA sequence: TGTGCCAGCAGTTTCACAGGGAACACTGAAGCTTTCTTT. It is translated as CASSFTGNTEAFF.

CDR3 DNA sequence: TGTGCCAGCACCCCTACTAGTTTTCGAGAGACCCAGTACTTC. Translated, it gives CASTPTSFRETQYF. The chain is built from TRBV9 and TRBJ2-5; a possible D gene is TRBD2 (5 bases). The germline CDR1 and CDR2 sequences are SGDLS and YYNGEE. This CDR3 contains 14 residues. Trimming left V 6 bases short and J 4 bases short, with 16 bases between.

V gene TRBV19 combines with J gene TRBJ2-1; 8 nucleotides match TRBD2. The germline V gene encodes CDR1 LNHDA and CDR2 SQIVND (reference sequence). J was trimmed by 14 bases and V by 9 bases; bases with no gene match: 9. The CDR3 length is 11 residues. CDR3 sequence: CASRGGGKEFF. DNA for the CDR3: TGTGCCAGCCGGGGGGGCGGAAAGGAGTTCTTC.